The rows below give T cell receptor beta chains drawn from one sample of a study of tumor-infiltrating lymphocytes in primary liver carcinoma. TCRdb passed the multiplex PCR reads through MiXCR, listing each CDR3 protein once. The table records tens of thousands of distinct CDR3 sequences, about three quarters of them present only once. The sample consisted of liver tumor tissue from sampling region 3. Source of these receptors: a man in his forties with primary liver carcinoma and hepatitis B virus infection. CDR3s leave out the opening cysteine and the closing phenylalanine or tryptophan. D genes are given only for firm matches.

J gene: TRBJ2-3
V gene: TRBV6-5
D gene: NA
CDR3 protein: ASSYSIAAEVDTQY

J gene: TRBJ2-5
V gene: TRBV4-1
D gene: TRBD1
CDR3 protein: SSSQDSGGQDTQY

J gene: TRBJ2-7
V gene: TRBV6-6
D gene: NA
CDR3 protein: ASSYSTPSVSNEQY

J gene: TRBJ1-2
V gene: TRBV12-3/TRBV12-4
D gene: NA
CDR3 protein: TSSLRYRPFYCYT

J gene: TRBJ1-5
V gene: TRBV19
D gene: NA
CDR3 protein: ASSQGWADPSNQPQH

J gene: TRBJ1-1
V gene: TRBV5-4
D gene: NA
CDR3 protein: ASSQENTEAC

J gene: TRBJ1-2
V gene: TRBV7-8
D gene: NA
CDR3 protein: ASSSQGSENYGHT

J gene: TRBJ2-7
V gene: TRBV29-1
D gene: NA
CDR3 protein: SVGTGSRQC

J gene: TRBJ2-2
V gene: TRBV4-1
D gene: NA
CDR3 protein: ASSPGTYTGELL

J gene: TRBJ1-1
V gene: TRBV6-6
D gene: NA
CDR3 protein: ASGRETLNTEAF

J gene: TRBJ2-1
V gene: TRBV11-1
D gene: TRBD2
CDR3 protein: ASSLGLAGEAVNEQF

J gene: TRBJ2-5
V gene: TRBV11-2
D gene: NA
CDR3 protein: ASSLTWTAQEAQY

J gene: TRBJ2-1
V gene: TRBV11-2
D gene: NA
CDR3 protein: ASSLDIGLALGEQF

J gene: TRBJ2-7
V gene: TRBV11-1
D gene: NA
CDR3 protein: ASSSRSPYEQY

J gene: TRBJ2-1
V gene: TRBV7-9
D gene: NA
CDR3 protein: AISYRDNSYNEQF

J gene: TRBJ2-7
V gene: TRBV11-2
D gene: NA
CDR3 protein: ASSLTGTAYEHY

J gene: TRBJ2-5
V gene: TRBV11-2
D gene: NA
CDR3 protein: ASSLGLAQETQY

J gene: TRBJ2-3
V gene: TRBV12-3/TRBV12-4
D gene: TRBD2
CDR3 protein: ASSRLAGGTDTQY

J gene: TRBJ2-7
V gene: TRBV20-1
D gene: TRBD2
CDR3 protein: SASQAGYPYEQY

J gene: TRBJ2-5
V gene: TRBV5-5
D gene: NA
CDR3 protein: ASSSGLTRWYQETQY

J gene: TRBJ2-7
V gene: TRBV6-5
D gene: NA
CDR3 protein: ASSYDLGPYEQY

J gene: TRBJ2-7
V gene: TRBV11-1
D gene: NA
CDR3 protein: ASSFSAGTKYEQY

J gene: TRBJ2-3
V gene: TRBV10-3
D gene: NA
CDR3 protein: AISEPLGTASMSTDTQY

J gene: TRBJ2-7
V gene: TRBV5-1
D gene: NA
CDR3 protein: ASSSSEEQY

J gene: TRBJ2-1
V gene: TRBV28
D gene: TRBD2
CDR3 protein: ASSLSGTRSEQF

J gene: TRBJ2-2
V gene: TRBV19
D gene: TRBD1
CDR3 protein: ASSATDRVFATGELF

J gene: TRBJ2-7
V gene: TRBV28
D gene: NA
CDR3 protein: ASAPGAYEQY

J gene: TRBJ2-7
V gene: TRBV11-2
D gene: NA
CDR3 protein: ASTPLDAANYEQY

J gene: TRBJ2-1
V gene: TRBV7-8
D gene: TRBD2
CDR3 protein: LSSPGRSKGKNNEQF

J gene: TRBJ2-2
V gene: TRBV7-8
D gene: NA
CDR3 protein: ASSLIRVANIGELF

J gene: TRBJ2-1
V gene: TRBV11-2
D gene: TRBD2
CDR3 protein: ASSLSAGGGVNEQF

J gene: TRBJ2-7
V gene: TRBV4-1
D gene: TRBD2
CDR3 protein: ASSQEGLANYEQY

J gene: TRBJ2-1
V gene: TRBV18
D gene: NA
CDR3 protein: ANSPFESYNEQF

J gene: TRBJ2-1
V gene: TRBV4-2
D gene: NA
CDR3 protein: ASSIGLWGPWDERF

J gene: TRBJ2-7
V gene: TRBV4-1
D gene: NA
CDR3 protein: ASSLLSTGVGYEQY

J gene: TRBJ1-5
V gene: TRBV7-9
D gene: NA
CDR3 protein: GNSPSNQPQH

J gene: TRBJ2-1
V gene: TRBV10-3
D gene: NA
CDR3 protein: AITAGEISEQL

J gene: TRBJ1-5
V gene: TRBV6-2/TRBV6-3
D gene: NA
CDR3 protein: ASSTGQPQH